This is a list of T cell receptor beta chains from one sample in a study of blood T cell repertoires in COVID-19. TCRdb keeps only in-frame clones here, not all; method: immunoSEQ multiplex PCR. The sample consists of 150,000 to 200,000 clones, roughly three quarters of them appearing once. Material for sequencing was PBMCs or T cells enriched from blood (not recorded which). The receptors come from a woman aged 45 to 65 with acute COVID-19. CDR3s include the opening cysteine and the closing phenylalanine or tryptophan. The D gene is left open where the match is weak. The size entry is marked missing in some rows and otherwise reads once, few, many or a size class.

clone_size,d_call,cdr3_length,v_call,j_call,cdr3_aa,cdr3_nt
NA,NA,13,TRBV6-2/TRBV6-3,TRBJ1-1,CASSWAQVNEAFF,TGTGCCAGCAGTTGGGCGCAGGTTAATGAAGCTTTCTTT
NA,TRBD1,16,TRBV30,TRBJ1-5,CACVDRVGGSNQPQHF,TGTGCCTGTGTGGACAGGGTCGGGGGCAGCAATCAGCCCCAGCATTTT
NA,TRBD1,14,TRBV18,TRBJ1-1,CASSPGQERLEAFF,TGTGCCAGCTCACCGGGACAGGAGCGCTTAGAAGCTTTCTTT
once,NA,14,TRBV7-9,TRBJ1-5,CAIQSGASNQPQHF,TGTGCCATACAGTCAGGCGCTAGCAATCAGCCCCAGCATTTT
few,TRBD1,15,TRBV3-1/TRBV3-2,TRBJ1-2,CASSQVGTANYGYTF,TGTGCCAGCAGCCAAGTCGGGACAGCTAACTATGGCTACACCTTC
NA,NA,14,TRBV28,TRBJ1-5,CASSGTGMRQPQHF,TGTGCCAGCAGTGGTACAGGGATGAGGCAGCCCCAGCATTTT
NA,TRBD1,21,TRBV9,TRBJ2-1,CASSPLVGTGGHHIPNNEQFF,TGTGCCAGCAGCCCCTTGGTGGGGACAGGGGGCCACCACATTCCGAATAATGAGCAGTTCTTC
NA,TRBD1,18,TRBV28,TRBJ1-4,CASSPDRGKAPSNEKLFF,TGTGCCAGCAGTCCTGACAGGGGGAAAGCCCCCTCGAATGAAAAACTGTTTTTT
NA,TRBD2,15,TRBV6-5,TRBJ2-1,CASTRAGGPYNEQFF,TGTGCCAGCACTCGAGCGGGGGGCCCCTACAATGAGCAGTTCTTC
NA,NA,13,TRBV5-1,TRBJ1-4,CASRVGVGEKLFF,TGCGCCAGCAGAGTAGGGGTGGGGGAAAAACTGTTTTTT
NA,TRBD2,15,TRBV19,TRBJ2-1,CASSIRGGGSHEQFF,TGTGCCAGTAGTATTCGTGGGGGGGGAAGCCATGAGCAGTTCTTC
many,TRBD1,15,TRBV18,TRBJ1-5,CASSVTGADNQPQHF,TGTGCCAGCTCCGTAACAGGGGCGGACAATCAGCCCCAGCATTTT